The subject of this entry is one T cell receptor beta chain. This record belongs to a study of blood T cell repertoires in COVID-19. The assay was immunoSEQ multiplex PCR, and TCRdb's table has in-frame clones only and misses some. The table has just over 350,000 clones, approximately 84% seen once. The CDR3 runs to 16 residues. Germline CDR1 and CDR2: SGHTA and FQGNSA. V dropped 5 bases and J dropped 4; count of bases not matched to a gene: 13. The sequenced sample was PBMCs or T cells enriched from blood (not recorded which). This receptor was taken from a woman aged 25-40 years who had recovered from COVID-19. V is TRBV7-2 and J is TRBJ1-1; 7 bases line up with TRBD1. The CDR3 spells CASSPVTGLWGTEAFF. For the CDR3, the DNA is TGTGCCAGCAGCCCAGTGACAGGGCTATGGGGCACTGAAGCTTTCTTT.